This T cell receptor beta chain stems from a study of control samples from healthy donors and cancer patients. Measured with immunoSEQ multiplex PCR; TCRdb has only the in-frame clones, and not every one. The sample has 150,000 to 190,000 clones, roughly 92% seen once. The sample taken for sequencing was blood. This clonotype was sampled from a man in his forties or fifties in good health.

The CDR3 here is CAVGKSGGGTDTQYF. Here the CDR3 DNA reads TGTGCCGTCGGGAAGTCAGGGGGAGGCACAGATACGCAGTATTTT. This chain connects TRBV24-1 to TRBJ2-3; 7 bases agree with TRBD1. V lost 12 bases and J lost 1; bases outside the gene matches: 12. CDR1 and CDR2 (germline): KGHDR, SFDVKD. The CDR3 runs 15 residues.